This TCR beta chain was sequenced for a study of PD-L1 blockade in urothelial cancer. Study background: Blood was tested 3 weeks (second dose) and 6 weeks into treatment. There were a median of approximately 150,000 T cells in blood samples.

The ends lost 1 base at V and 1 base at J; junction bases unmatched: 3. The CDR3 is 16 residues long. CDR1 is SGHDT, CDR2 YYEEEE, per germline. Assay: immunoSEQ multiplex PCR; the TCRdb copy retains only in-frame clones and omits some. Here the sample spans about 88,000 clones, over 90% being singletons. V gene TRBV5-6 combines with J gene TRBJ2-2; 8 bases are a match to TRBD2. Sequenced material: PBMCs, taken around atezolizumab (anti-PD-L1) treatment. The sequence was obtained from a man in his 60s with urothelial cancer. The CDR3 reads CASSLTLAENTGELFF. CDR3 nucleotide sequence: TGTGCCAGCAGCTTGACACTAGCGGAGAACACCGGGGAGCTGTTTTTT.